This is a list of T cell receptor beta chains from one sample in a study of OX40 agonist ivuxolimab in advanced cancers. The repertoire was sequenced with immunoSEQ multiplex PCR; TCRdb's copy has only in-frame clones and lacks some. Of about 50,000 clones in the sample, nearly 85% were seen once. Sequenced here: CD4+ or CD8+ T cells sorted from blood, sampled in a trial of the OX40 agonist ivuxolimab. These receptors originate from an adult with an advanced solid tumor such as melanoma, head and neck, liver or kidney cancer. The CDR3 runs from the conserved cysteine through the conserved F or W. D genes are given only for firm matches. Size values are once, few and many counts, or a class for expanded clones, and some rows have none.

size | J | V | D | DNA | CDR3
- | TRBJ1-6 | TRBV5-4 | - | TGTGCCAGCAGCTTAGCCCCAGGTTTATTCGGCGCCCTCCACTTT | CASSLAPGLFGALHF
- | TRBJ2-2 | TRBV4-1 | - | TGCGCCAGCAGCCAACGACCAGTCACCGGGGAGCTGTTTTTT | CASSQRPVTGELFF
- | TRBJ2-3 | TRBV9 | TRBD2 | TGTGCCAGCTCCCTAAGGGGGCTAGCGGGGGCCGGGGGCACAGATACGCAGTATTTT | CASSLRGLAGAGGTDTQYF
- | TRBJ2-1 | TRBV12-5 | - | TGTGCTAGTCGAGGTTCGACGGGGTTCGGCAATGAGCAGTTCTTC | CASRGSTGFGNEQFF
- | TRBJ1-4 | TRBV7-8 | - | TGTGCCAGCAGCGCAGACCGGAATGAAAAACTGTTTTTT | CASSADRNEKLFF
few | TRBJ1-6 | TRBV28 | TRBD1 | TGTGCCAGCAGTTTACGACAGGGCAAGAATTCACCCCTCCACTTT | CASSLRQGKNSPLHF
- | TRBJ1-4 | TRBV21-1 | - | TGTGCCAGCAGCAACTACCATCTACAGAGCCTGAATGAAAAACTGTTTTTT | CASSNYHLQSLNEKLFF
- | TRBJ2-7 | TRBV7-6 | - | TGTGCCAGCAGCTTAGCGCGGACTCGCGAGCAGTACTTC | CASSLARTREQYF
- | TRBJ2-7 | TRBV27 | - | TGTGCCACCCTCGGATCCTGGGGGGACGAGCAGTACTTC | CATLGSWGDEQYF
- | TRBJ2-5 | TRBV6-1 | - | TGTGCCGGCACTGAAATTAAAGGGGTGTCCCAGTACTTC | CAGTEIKGVSQYF
- | TRBJ2-5 | TRBV2 | - | TGTGCCAGCAGTAAACTCGATGGGGAGACCCAGTACTTC | CASSKLDGETQYF
few | TRBJ2-7 | TRBV13 | TRBD2 | TGTGCCAGCAGCTCTAGCGGGGGGGTGTATGAGCAGTACTTC | CASSSSGGVYEQYF
once | TRBJ1-4 | TRBV5-1 | TRBD1 | TGCGCCAGCAGCTTGGGGGACAGCCGGTTGATTGGGGAAAAACTGTTTTTT | CASSLGDSRLIGEKLFF
few | TRBJ1-1 | TRBV9 | - | TGTGCCAGCAGCGTACAGCGGAACACTGAAGCTTTCTTT | CASSVQRNTEAFF
- | TRBJ1-1 | TRBV2 | - | TGTGCCAGCAGTGAAGTGGGGGCAATAGGCACTGAAGCTTTCTTT | CASSEVGAIGTEAFF
- | TRBJ2-4 | TRBV28 | - | TGTGCCAGCAGTTTAGTGGGTCAGAACAAAAACATTCAGTACTTC | CASSLVGQNKNIQYF
- | TRBJ2-5 | TRBV9 | - | TGTGCCAGCAGCGTAGCGTTAAAGGGGGGGACCCAGTACTTC | CASSVALKGGTQYF
once | TRBJ1-2 | TRBV6-5 | - | TGTGCCAGCAGTTACTCTGGTAGCGTTAACTATGGCTACACCTTC | CASSYSGSVNYGYTF
- | TRBJ1-6 | TRBV27 | - | TGTGCCAGCAGACCCGATTATAATTCACCCCTCCACTTT | CASRPDYNSPLHF
- | TRBJ1-2 | TRBV2 | - | TGTGCCAGCAGTTCACCCGGAGGCAGGGGTCCGCTTTTCAACTATGGCTACACCTTC | CASSSPGGRGPLFNYGYTF
once | TRBJ1-5 | TRBV7-2 | - | TGTGCCAGCAGCTACGGCAGCTCAGTCCGAGGTCAGCCCCAGCATTTT | CASSYGSSVRGQPQHF
- | TRBJ1-4 | TRBV18 | - | TGTGCCAGCTCACCACCGTCCATTGGGGGTGAAAAACTGTTTTTT | CASSPPSIGGEKLFF